This T cell receptor beta chain appears in the sequencing data of a study of metastatic and nonmetastatic thyroid tumors. Findings and limits, study-wide: Across blood and tumor, TCR beta diversity in malignant thyroid tumors was reportedly significantly higher than in benign nodules.

Germline lookup yields CDR1 LNHDA and CDR2 SQIVND (reference sequence). This CDR3 has 13 residues. On this clone itself: The antigen is not known. This sequence may be a read error, since a much larger clone differs from it by one base. Other DNA sequences in this sample translate to the same CDR3.

TCRdb re-analyzed the PCR reads through MiXCR. The sample shows roughly 75,000 clones, 12% of them seen only once. Patients underwent thyroid surgery, and none had received any treatment before it. The V call is TRBV19, the J call TRBJ2-1; no clear D gene. This receptor was taken from a female donor with papillary thyroid cancer or a benign thyroid nodule (not recorded which). Some clones in this sample may be carry-over from other donors' samples. Specimen: tumor tissue. This CDR3 is CASSPRSYNEQFF. Here the CDR3 DNA reads TGTGCCAGTAGCCCAAGGTCTTACAACGAGCAGTTCTTC.